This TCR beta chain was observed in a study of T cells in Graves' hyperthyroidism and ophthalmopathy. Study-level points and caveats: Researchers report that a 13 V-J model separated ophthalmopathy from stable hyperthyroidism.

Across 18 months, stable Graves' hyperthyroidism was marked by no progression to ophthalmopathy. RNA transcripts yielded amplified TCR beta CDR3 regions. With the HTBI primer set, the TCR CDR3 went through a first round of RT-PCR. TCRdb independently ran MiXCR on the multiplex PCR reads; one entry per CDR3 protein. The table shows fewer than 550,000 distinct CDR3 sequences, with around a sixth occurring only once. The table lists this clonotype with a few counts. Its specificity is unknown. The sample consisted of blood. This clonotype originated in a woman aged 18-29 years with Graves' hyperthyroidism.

The CDR3 DNA follows: TGTGCCAGCAGCGTAGTGAATACGGTCCCTCATAATGAAAAACTGTTTTTT. As protein: CASSVVNTVPHNEKLFF. V is TRBV9 and J is TRBJ1-4, with D uncertain. The CDR3 consists of 17 residues. V lost 0 bases and J lost 4, with 16 bases in between. Germline V gene lookup returns CDR1 SGDLS and CDR2 YYNGEE.